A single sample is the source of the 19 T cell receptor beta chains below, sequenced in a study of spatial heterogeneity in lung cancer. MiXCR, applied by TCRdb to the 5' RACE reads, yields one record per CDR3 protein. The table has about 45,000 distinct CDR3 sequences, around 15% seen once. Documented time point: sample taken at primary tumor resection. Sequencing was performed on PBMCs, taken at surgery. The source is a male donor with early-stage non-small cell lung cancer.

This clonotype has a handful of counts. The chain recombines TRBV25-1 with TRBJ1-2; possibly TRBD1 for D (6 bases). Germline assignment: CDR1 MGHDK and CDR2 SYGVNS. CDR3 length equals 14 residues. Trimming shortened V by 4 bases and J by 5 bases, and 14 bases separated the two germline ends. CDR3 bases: TGTGCCAGCAGTGGGCCGGAACAGGGATATGGCTACACCTTC. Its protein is CASSGPEQGYGYTF.

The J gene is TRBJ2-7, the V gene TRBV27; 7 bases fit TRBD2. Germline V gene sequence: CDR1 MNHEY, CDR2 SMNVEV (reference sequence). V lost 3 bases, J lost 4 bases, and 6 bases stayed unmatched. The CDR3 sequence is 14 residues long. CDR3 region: CASSLVAGPYEQYF. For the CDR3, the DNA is TGTGCCAGCAGTTTGGTAGCGGGCCCGTACGAGCAGTACTTC.

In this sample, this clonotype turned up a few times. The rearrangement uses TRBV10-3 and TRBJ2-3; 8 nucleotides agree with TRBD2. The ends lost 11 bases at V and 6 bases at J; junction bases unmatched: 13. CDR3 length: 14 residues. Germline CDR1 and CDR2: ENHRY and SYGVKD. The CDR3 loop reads CASSVERERDTQYF. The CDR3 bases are TGTGCCTCCTCGGTTGAGCGGGAGAGGGATACGCAGTATTTT.

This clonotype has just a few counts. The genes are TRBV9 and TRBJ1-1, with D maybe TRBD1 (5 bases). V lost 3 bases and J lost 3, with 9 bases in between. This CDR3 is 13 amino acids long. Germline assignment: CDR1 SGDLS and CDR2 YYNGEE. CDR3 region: CASSAGPYTEAFF. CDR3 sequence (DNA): TGTGCCAGCAGCGCGGGACCTTACACTGAAGCTTTCTTT.

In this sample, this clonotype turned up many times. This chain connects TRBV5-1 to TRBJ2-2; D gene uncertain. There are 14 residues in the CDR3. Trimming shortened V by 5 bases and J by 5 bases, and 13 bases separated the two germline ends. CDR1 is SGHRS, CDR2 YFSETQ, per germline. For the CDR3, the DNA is TGCGCCAGCAGTTTTGGAACCGGGACCGGGGAGCTGTTTTTT. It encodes CASSFGTGTGELFF.

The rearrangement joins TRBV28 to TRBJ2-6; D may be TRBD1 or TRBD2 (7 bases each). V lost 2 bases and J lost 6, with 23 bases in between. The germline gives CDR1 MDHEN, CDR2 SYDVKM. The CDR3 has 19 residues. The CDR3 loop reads CASSLPQGGSRSTANVLTF. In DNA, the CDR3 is TGTGCCAGCAGTTTACCTCAGGGGGGGAGCAGATCTACGGCCAACGTCCTGACTTTC.

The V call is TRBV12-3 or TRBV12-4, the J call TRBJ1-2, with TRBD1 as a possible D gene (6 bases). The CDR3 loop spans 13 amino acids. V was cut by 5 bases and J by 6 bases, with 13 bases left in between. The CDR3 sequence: CASSGGQFNGYTF. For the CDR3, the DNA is TGTGCCAGCAGTGGAGGACAGTTTAATGGCTACACCTTC.

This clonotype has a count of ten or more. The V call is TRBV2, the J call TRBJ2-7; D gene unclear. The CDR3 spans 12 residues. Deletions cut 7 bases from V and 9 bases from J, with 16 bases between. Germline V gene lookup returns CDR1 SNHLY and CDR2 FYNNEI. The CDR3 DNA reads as TGTGCCAGCAATACTGGAACCCCCGGGCAGTACTTC. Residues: CASNTGTPGQYF.

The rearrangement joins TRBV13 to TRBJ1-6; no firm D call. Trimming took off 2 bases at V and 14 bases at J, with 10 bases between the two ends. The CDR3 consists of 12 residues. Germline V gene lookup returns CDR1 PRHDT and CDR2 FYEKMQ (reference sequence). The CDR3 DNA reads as TGTGCCAGCAGCTTAATGCGGTCGGCCCTCCACTTT. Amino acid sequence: CASSLMRSALHF.

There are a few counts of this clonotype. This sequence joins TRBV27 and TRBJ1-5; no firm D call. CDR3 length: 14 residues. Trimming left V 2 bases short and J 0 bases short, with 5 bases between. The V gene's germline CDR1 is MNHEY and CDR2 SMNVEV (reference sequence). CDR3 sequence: CASSLMLSNQPQHF. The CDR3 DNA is TGTGCCAGCAGTTTAATGCTTAGCAATCAGCCCCAGCATTTT.

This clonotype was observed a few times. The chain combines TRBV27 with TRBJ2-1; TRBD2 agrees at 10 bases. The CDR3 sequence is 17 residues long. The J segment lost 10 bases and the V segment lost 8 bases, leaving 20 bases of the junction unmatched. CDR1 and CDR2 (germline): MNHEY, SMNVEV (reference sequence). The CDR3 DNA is TGTGCCAGCTGGGACCCATTTGAGGCTAGCGGGAGCAGCGAGCAGTTCTTC. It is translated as CASWDPFEASGSSEQFF.

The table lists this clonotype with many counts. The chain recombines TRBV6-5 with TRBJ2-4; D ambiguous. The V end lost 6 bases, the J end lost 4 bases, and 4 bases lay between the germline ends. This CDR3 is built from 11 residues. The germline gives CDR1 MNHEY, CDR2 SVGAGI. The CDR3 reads CASREKNIQYF. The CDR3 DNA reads TGTGCCAGCAGGGAAAAAAACATTCAGTACTTC.

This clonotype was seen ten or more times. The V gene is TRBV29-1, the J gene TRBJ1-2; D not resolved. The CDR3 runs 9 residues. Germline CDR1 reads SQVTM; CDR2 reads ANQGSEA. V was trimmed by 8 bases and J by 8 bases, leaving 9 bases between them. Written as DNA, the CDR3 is TGCAGCTCCGATTACGGCTACACCTTC. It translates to CSSDYGYTF.

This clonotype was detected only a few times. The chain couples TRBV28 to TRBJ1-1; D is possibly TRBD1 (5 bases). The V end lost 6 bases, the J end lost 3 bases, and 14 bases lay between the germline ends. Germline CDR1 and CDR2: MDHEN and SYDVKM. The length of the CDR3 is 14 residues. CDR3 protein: CASSPTGGYTEAFF. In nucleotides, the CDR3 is TGTGCCAGCAGCCCGACGGGGGGGTACACTGAAGCTTTCTTT.

As DNA, the CDR3 is TGTGCCAGCAAGCCGCAACTTTATAGCAATCAGCCCCAGCATTTT. Protein sequence: CASKPQLYSNQPQHF. This chain links TRBV3-1 with TRBJ1-5; D is unresolved. The germline V and J ends were trimmed by 7 bases and 0 bases, with 13 bases remaining between them. The CDR3 runs to 15 residues. From germline, CDR1 is LGHDT and CDR2 YNNKEL (reference sequence).

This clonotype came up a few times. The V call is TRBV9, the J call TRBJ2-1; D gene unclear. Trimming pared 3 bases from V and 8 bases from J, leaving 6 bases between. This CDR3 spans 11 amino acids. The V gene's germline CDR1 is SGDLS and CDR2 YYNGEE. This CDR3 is CASSAYDEQFF. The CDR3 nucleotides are TGTGCCAGCAGCGCGTACGATGAGCAGTTCTTC.

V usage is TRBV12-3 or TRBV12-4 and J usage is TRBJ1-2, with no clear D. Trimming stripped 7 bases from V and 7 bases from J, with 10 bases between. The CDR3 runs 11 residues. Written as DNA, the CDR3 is TGTGCCAGCACCCTCCTGCGTGGCTACACCTTC. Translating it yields CASTLLRGYTF.

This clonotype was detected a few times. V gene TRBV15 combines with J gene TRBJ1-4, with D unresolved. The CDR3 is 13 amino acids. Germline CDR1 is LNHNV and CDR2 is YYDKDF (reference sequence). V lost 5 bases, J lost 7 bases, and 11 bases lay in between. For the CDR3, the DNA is TGTGCCACCAGCCTCCGGCGTGGTGAAAAACTGTTTTTT. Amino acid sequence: CATSLRRGEKLFF.

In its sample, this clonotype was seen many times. In DNA, the CDR3 is TGCAGCGTCGTGGGACAGGGAGGAGAGACCCAGTACTTC. The encoded protein is CSVVGQGGETQYF. The chain couples TRBV29-1 to TRBJ2-5; 9 bases map to TRBD1. Losses at the gene ends were 6 bases for V and 4 bases for J; bases not matched to a gene: 6. From germline, CDR1 is SQVTM and CDR2 ANQGSEA. This CDR3 is 13 amino acids long.